Below are 27 T cell receptor beta chains sequenced from a single sample in a study of T-cell reconstitution after alpha-beta-depleted transplantation in children. Unique molecular identifiers were incorporated into the prepared TCRbeta library. TCRdb called the PCR reads again in MiXCR, with one record for every CDR3 protein. There are 600,000 to 700,000 distinct CDR3 sequences in the sample; around 16% occur only once, and under 1.2% lies in the top ten. Sample: PBMCs from the stem cell graft donor, taken from the stem cell graft. The receptors were gathered from a human donor who donated a stem cell graft to a child with acute myeloid leukemia.

The chain links TRBV19 to TRBJ2-6, with TRBD1 identical over 8 bases. The J segment lost 0 bases and the V segment lost 10 bases, leaving 8 bases of the junction unmatched. Germline CDR1 and CDR2: LNHDA and SQIVND (reference sequence). The CDR3 spans 16 residues. In DNA, the CDR3 is TGTGCCACTATGACAGGGGATAGCTCTGGGGCCAACGTCCTGACTTTC. Translated: CATMTGDSSGANVLTF.

This clonotype appeared many times. V usage is TRBV20-1 and J usage is TRBJ2-7, with TRBD2 matching 7 bases. CDR1 is DFQATT, CDR2 SNEGSKA, per germline (reference sequence). This CDR3 is 15 amino acids long. The trim removed 0 bases at V and 3 bases at J, leaving 8 bases unmatched. For the CDR3, the DNA is TGCAGTGCTAGAGATGCGGGGGTTAGGCGCTACGAGCAGTACTTC. Its translation: CSARDAGVRRYEQYF.

At least ten counts were recorded for this clonotype. V gene TRBV10-3 combines with J gene TRBJ2-7; TRBD1 is a possible D gene (7 bases). V was cut by 4 bases and J by 5 bases, with 18 bases left in between. Germline V gene lookup returns CDR1 ENHRY and CDR2 SYGVKD. The CDR3 extends over 15 amino acids. This CDR3 is CAISGFYQGGNEQYF. Written as DNA, the CDR3 is TGTGCCATCAGTGGATTTTACCAGGGGGGCAACGAGCAGTACTTC.

This clonotype was observed at least ten times. The rearrangement links TRBV5-1 to TRBJ2-1; 7 bases are shared with TRBD1. Trimming removed 0 bases from V and 8 bases from J; junction bases left unmatched: 8. This CDR3 comprises 15 residues. Looked up from germline, CDR1 is SGHRS and CDR2 is YFSETQ. This chain's CDR3 is CASSLGTGYRHEQFF. The DNA for the CDR3 is TGCGCCAGCAGCTTGGGGACAGGATATCGGCATGAGCAGTTCTTC.

This clonotype occurred many times. The V call is TRBV20-1, the J call TRBJ2-7; 7 nucleotides agree with TRBD1. Losses at the gene ends were 3 bases for V and 1 base for J; bases not matched to a gene: 6. CDR1 DFQATT and CDR2 SNEGSKA come from the germline V gene (reference sequence). The CDR3 is 14 amino acids. The CDR3 region has the DNA TGCAGTGCTAGGACAGGGAGAGGATCCTACGAGCAGTACGTC. Protein product: CSARTGRGSYEQYV.

This clonotype was detected only a few times. V is TRBV10-3 and J is TRBJ2-5, with 8 bases aligning to TRBD1. The CDR3 sequence is 16 residues long. The ends lost 6 bases at V and 4 bases at J; junction bases unmatched: 13. Looked up from germline, CDR1 is ENHRY and CDR2 is SYGVKD. The CDR3 DNA reads as TGTGCCATCAGCCTTGGCCAAGGACAGGGAGGAGAGACCCAGTACTTC. This gives the protein CAISLGQGQGGETQYF.

CDR3 bases: TGTGCCAGCAGCCGCTTTGGGGGCGCAGATACGCAGTATTTT. This codes for CASSRFGGADTQYF. The rearrangement uses TRBV7-3 and TRBJ2-3, with D maybe TRBD1 (6 bases). The V end was cut by 5 bases, the J end by 4 bases, with 13 bases between. Germline CDR1 is SGHTA and CDR2 is FQGTGA. This CDR3 region has 14 residues. Full variable domain (outside the CDR3, taken from reference TRBV7-3 and TRBJ2-3): GAGVSQTPSNKVTEKGKYVELRCDPISGHTALYWYRQSLGQGPEFLIYFQGTGAADDSGLPNDRFFAVRPEGSVSTLKIQRTERGDSAVYLCASSRFGGADTQYFGPGTRLTVL.

This clonotype has ten or more counts. The chain carries TRBV20-1 and TRBJ2-1; the D gene is possibly TRBD2 (6 bases). The germline gives CDR1 DFQATT, CDR2 SNEGSKA (reference sequence). The V end lost 3 bases, the J end lost 4 bases, and 16 bases lay between the germline ends. The CDR3 length is 15 residues. CDR3 sequence reads: CSASELAQLYNEQFF. CDR3 coding DNA: TGCAGTGCTAGTGAACTAGCTCAGCTTTACAATGAGCAGTTCTTC.

This clonotype was recorded many times. The rearrangement uses TRBV20-1 and TRBJ2-1; D not resolved. This CDR3 spans 13 amino acids. CDR1 is DFQATT and CDR2 is SNEGSKA in the germline V gene (reference sequence). Between the trimmed V and J ends, which lost 1 base and 3 bases, there was a span of 7 bases. The CDR3 DNA reads as TGCAGTGCTAGAGGCCCCCTCTACAATGAGCAGTTCTTC. Residues: CSARGPLYNEQFF.

V is TRBV7-2 and J is TRBJ2-1; 8 nucleotides line up with TRBD2. Germline CDR1 SGHTA, CDR2 FQGNSA. Trimming at V came to 5 bases and at J to 5 bases, leaving 5 bases not matched to a gene. The CDR3 length is 14 residues. The CDR3 sequence: CASSARGGHNEQFF. CDR3 coding DNA: TGTGCCAGCAGCGCCCGGGGGGGGCACAATGAGCAGTTCTTC.

The table lists this clonotype with many counts. The CDR3 protein is CASRTGRKTQYF. The CDR3 region has the DNA TGTGCCAGCAGGACAGGGAGAAAGACCCAGTACTTC. The chain combines TRBV6-2 or TRBV6-3 with TRBJ2-5, with TRBD1 matching over 7 bases. Looked up from germline, CDR1 is MNHEY and CDR2 is SVGEGT. After removal of 6 bases from V and 6 bases from J, the junction contained 4 bases not matched to a gene. This CDR3 has 12 amino acids.

The chain carries TRBV15 and TRBJ2-5; D unresolved. Trimming took 5 bases from V and 5 from J, leaving 9 bases between them. Germline CDR1 LNHNV, CDR2 YYDKDF (reference sequence). The CDR3 is 12 residues long. The CDR3 DNA reads as TGTGCCACCAGCCCGATGGGGGAGACCCAGTACTTC. It translates to CATSPMGETQYF.

The chain uses TRBV20-1 and TRBJ2-4; 8 bases fit TRBD2. Trimming removed 3 bases from V and 3 bases from J; junction bases left unmatched: 10. The CDR3 runs to 16 residues. CDR1 is DFQATT, CDR2 SNEGSKA, per germline (reference sequence). CDR3 coding DNA: TGCAGTGCTAGCGGCCGGGGGGGCCTTGTCAAAAACATTCAGTACTTC. Translating it yields CSASGRGGLVKNIQYF.

The rearrangement links TRBV7-2 to TRBJ2-7; 7 bases align to TRBD1. Germline V gene sequence: CDR1 SGHTA, CDR2 FQGNSA. Trimming cost V 4 bases and J 4 bases; bases outside gene matches: 7. This CDR3 spans 14 amino acids. CDR3 region: CASSSGTALYEQYF. For the CDR3, the DNA is TGTGCCAGCAGCTCCGGGACAGCCTTATACGAGCAGTACTTC. The full variable domain, with the rest looked up from reference TRBV7-2 and TRBJ2-7, is GAGVSQSPSNKVTEKGKDVELRCDPISGHTALYWYRQSLGQGLEFLIYFQGNSAPDKSGLPSDRFSAERTGGSVSTLTIQRTQQEDSAVYLCASSSGTALYEQYFGPGTRLTVT.

This clonotype was detected many times. The chain is built from TRBV20-1 and TRBJ2-3; possibly TRBD1 for D (6 bases). The CDR3 is made up of 13 amino acids. Looked up from germline, CDR1 is DFQATT and CDR2 is SNEGSKA (reference sequence). V dropped 1 base and J dropped 2 bases, with 7 bases sitting between them. The CDR3 is CSARVGATDTQYF. Here the CDR3 DNA reads TGCAGTGCTAGAGTGGGGGCCACAGATACGCAGTATTTT.

The chain has TRBV11-1 and TRBJ1-4; no clear D. The germline V gene has CDR1 SGHAT and CDR2 FQDESV (reference sequence). Trimming removed 5 bases from V and 1 base from J, with 20 bases in between. The CDR3 totals 18 residues. CDR3 in amino acids: CASSDRAWESLTNEKLFF. The CDR3, as DNA: TGTGCCAGCAGCGACCGGGCCTGGGAATCCCTAACTAATGAAAAACTGTTTTTT. Using reference TRBV11-1 and TRBJ1-4 for the parts outside the CDR3, the full variable domain is EAEVAQSPRYKITEKSQAVAFWCDPISGHATLYWYRQILGQGPELLVQFQDESVVDDSQLPKDRFSAERLKGVDSTLKIQPAELGDSAMYLCASSDRAWESLTNEKLFFGSGTQLSVL.

Written as DNA, the CDR3 is TGTGCCAGCAGCGCGGGACTAGCGGGCAACACAGATACGCAGTATTTT. Translating gives CASSAGLAGNTDTQYF. V is TRBV7-2 and J is TRBJ2-3, with 12 positions matching TRBD2. With V trimmed by 5 bases and J by 2 bases, 5 bases remained unmatched. CDR1 and CDR2 (germline): SGHTA, FQGNSA. The CDR3 spans 16 residues.

The CDR3 bases are TGTGCCACCACTTCTAGCGGGGGCGGCGGAGATACGCAGTATTTT. This translates into CATTSSGGGGDTQYF. This sequence joins TRBV24-1 and TRBJ2-3; 10 bases map to TRBD2. Trimming cost V 8 bases and J 5 bases; bases outside gene matches: 9. CDR3 length: 15 residues. Per germline, CDR1 KGHDR and CDR2 SFDVKD.

The gene calls are TRBV9 and TRBJ2-2; 10 nucleotides align to TRBD2. The germline V gene has CDR1 SGDLS and CDR2 YYNGEE. V was clipped by 7 bases and J by 3 bases; unmatched bases: 6. The CDR3 length is 15 residues. CDR3 nucleotide sequence: TGTGCCAGCCACGGGACTAGCGACTACACCGGGGAGCTGTTTTTT. It yields the protein CASHGTSDYTGELFF.

This clonotype has a count of ten or more. The V call is TRBV29-1, the J call TRBJ1-1; D is unresolved. V lost 5 bases to trimming and J lost 0 bases, with 7 bases between them. Germline V gene data show CDR1 as SQVTM and CDR2 as ANQGSEA. This CDR3 has 12 residues. As DNA, the CDR3 is TGCAGCGTTCCCGGCATGAACACTGAAGCTTTCTTT. Amino acids: CSVPGMNTEAFF. Complete variable domain (other parts from reference TRBV29-1 and TRBJ1-1): SAVISQKPSRDICQRGTSLTIQCQVDSQVTMMFWYRQQPGQSLTLIATANQGSEATYESGFVIDKFPISRPNLTFSTLTVSNMSPEDSSIYLCSVPGMNTEAFFGQGTRLTVV.

This clonotype was seen repeatedly, ten times or more. V gene TRBV20-1 combines with J gene TRBJ1-1; D unresolved. This CDR3 region has 13 residues. V lost 2 bases and J lost 0, with 7 bases in between. Germline V gene data show CDR1 as DFQATT and CDR2 as SNEGSKA (reference sequence). CDR3 region: CSARRPLNTEAFF. The CDR3 DNA is TGCAGTGCTAGAAGGCCTCTGAACACTGAAGCTTTCTTT.

There are many counts of this clonotype. The chain couples TRBV6-6 to TRBJ2-7; D not resolved. Germline V gene lookup returns CDR1 MNHNY and CDR2 SVGAGI (reference sequence). The CDR3 sequence is 13 residues long. Trimming removed 0 bases at V and 3 bases at J, with 6 bases between. CDR3 nucleotide sequence: TGTGCCAGCAGTTACTCGTCCTACTACGAGCAGTACGTC. It is translated as CASSYSSYYEQYV.

The CDR3 region has the DNA TGTGCCAGCAGTTCGACCCCCATATACGCGTTCTATTTT. It codes for CASSSTPIYAFYF. The V gene is TRBV6-2 or TRBV6-3, the J gene TRBJ2-3; no definite D call. V lost 4 bases, J lost 15 bases, and 20 bases lay in between. The germline V gene has CDR1 MNHEY and CDR2 SVGEGT. The CDR3 covers 13 residues.

In its sample, this clonotype was seen many times. The genes are TRBV20-1 and TRBJ2-1, with 9 positions matching TRBD2. The CDR3 is 18 residues long. With V trimmed by 5 bases and J by 0 bases, 14 bases remained unmatched. In germline, CDR1 is DFQATT, CDR2 SNEGSKA (reference sequence). This CDR3 is CSASPGLAVKSSYNEQFF. DNA for the CDR3: TGCAGTGCTTCCCCGGGACTAGCCGTGAAGAGCTCCTACAATGAGCAGTTCTTC.

V gene TRBV27 combines with J gene TRBJ2-1; possible D gene TRBD2, 7 bases. In germline, CDR1 is MNHEY, CDR2 SMNVEV (reference sequence). The CDR3 consists of 15 residues. V was shortened by 5 bases and J by 4 bases, with 15 bases between the two germline ends. DNA for the CDR3: TGTGCCAGCAGTCCCACCGGGGGGCTATACAATGAGCAGTTCTTC. Amino acids: CASSPTGGLYNEQFF.

This clonotype showed up many times. The V gene is TRBV6-5, the J gene TRBJ1-1; D is undetermined. The germline V gene encodes CDR1 MNHEY and CDR2 SVGAGI. The V end lost 2 bases, the J end lost 3 bases, and 7 bases lay between the germline ends. The CDR3 extends over 13 amino acids. This chain's CDR3 is CASSYGSHTEAFF. CDR3 DNA sequence: TGTGCCAGCAGTTACGGATCCCACACTGAAGCTTTCTTT.

At least ten counts were recorded for this clonotype. The V call is TRBV5-6, the J call TRBJ1-1, with D possibly being TRBD1 (5 bases). V dropped 2 bases and J dropped 3 bases, with 14 bases sitting between them. The germline CDR1 and CDR2 sequences are SGHDT and YYEEEE. The CDR3 runs 15 residues. CDR3 DNA sequence: TGTGCCAGCAGCTTTCGCCCAGGGACGGACACTGAAGCTTTCTTT. As protein: CASSFRPGTDTEAFF.